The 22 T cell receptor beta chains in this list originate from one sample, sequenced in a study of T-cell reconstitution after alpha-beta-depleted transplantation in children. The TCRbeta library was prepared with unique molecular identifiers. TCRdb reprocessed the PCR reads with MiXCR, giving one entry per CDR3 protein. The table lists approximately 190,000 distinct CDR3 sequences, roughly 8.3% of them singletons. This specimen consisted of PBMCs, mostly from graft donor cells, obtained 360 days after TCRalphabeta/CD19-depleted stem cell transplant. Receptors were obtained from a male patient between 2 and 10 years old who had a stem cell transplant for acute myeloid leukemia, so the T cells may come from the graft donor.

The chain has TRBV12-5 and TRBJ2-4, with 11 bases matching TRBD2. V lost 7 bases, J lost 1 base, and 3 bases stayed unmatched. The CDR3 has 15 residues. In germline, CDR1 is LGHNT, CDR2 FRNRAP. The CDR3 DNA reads TGTGCTAGTGTACGGACTAGCGGGGCCAAAAACATTCAGTACTTC. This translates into CASVRTSGAKNIQYF.

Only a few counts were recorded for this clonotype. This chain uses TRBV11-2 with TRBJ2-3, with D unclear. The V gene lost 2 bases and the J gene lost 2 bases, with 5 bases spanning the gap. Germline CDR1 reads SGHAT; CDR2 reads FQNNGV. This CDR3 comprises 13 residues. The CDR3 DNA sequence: TGTGCCAGCAGCTTAAGTATCACAGATACGCAGTATTTT. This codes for CASSLSITDTQYF.

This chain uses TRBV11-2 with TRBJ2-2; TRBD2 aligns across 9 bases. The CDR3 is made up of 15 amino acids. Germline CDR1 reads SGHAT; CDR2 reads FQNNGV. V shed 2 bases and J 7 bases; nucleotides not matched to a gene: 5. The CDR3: CASSLRLAEVGELFF. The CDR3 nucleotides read TGTGCCAGCAGCTTACGACTAGCGGAGGTCGGGGAGCTGTTTTTT.

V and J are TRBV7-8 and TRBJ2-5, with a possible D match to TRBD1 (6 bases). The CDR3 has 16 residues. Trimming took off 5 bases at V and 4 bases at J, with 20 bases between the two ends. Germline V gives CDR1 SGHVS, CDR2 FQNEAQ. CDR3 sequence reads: CASSPRGQLVRETQYF. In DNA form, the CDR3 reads TGTGCCAGCAGCCCTCGCGGACAGCTGGTTCGAGAGACCCAGTACTTC.

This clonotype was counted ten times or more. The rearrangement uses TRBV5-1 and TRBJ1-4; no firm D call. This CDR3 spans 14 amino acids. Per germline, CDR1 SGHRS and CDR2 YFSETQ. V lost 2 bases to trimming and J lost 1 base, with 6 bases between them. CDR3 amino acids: CASSFGITNEKLFF. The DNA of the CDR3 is TGCGCCAGCAGCTTCGGGATAACTAATGAAAAACTGTTTTTT.

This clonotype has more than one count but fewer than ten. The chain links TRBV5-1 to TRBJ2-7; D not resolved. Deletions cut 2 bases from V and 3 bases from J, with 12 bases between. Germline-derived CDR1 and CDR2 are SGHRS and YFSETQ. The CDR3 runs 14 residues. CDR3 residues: CASSFGNVDYEQYF. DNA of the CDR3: TGCGCCAGCAGCTTTGGAAATGTCGACTACGAGCAGTACTTC. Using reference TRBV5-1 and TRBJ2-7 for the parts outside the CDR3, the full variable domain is KAGVTQTPRYLIKTRGQQVTLSCSPISGHRSVSWYQQTPGQGLQFLFEYFSETQRNKGNFPGRFSGRQFSNSRSEMNVSTLELGDSALYLCASSFGNVDYEQYFGPGTRLTVT.

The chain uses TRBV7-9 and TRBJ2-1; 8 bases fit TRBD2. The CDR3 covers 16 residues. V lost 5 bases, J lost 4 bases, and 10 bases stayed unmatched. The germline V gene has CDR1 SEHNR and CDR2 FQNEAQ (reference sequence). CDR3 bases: TGTGCCAGCAGCCGGGGGGGTAGCGGCAGGTACAATGAGCAGTTCTTC. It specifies CASSRGGSGRYNEQFF.

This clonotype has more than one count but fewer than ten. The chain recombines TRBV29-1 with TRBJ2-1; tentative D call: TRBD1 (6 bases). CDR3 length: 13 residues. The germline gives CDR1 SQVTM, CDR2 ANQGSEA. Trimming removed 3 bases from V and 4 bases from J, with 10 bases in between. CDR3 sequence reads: CSVEGATYNEQFF. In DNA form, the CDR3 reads TGCAGCGTTGAGGGGGCCACATACAATGAGCAGTTCTTC.

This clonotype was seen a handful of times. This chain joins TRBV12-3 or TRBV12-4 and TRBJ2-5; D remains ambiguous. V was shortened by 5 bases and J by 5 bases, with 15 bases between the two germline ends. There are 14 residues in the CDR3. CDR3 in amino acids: CASSPRFGFETQYF. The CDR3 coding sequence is TGTGCCAGCAGTCCCCGGTTCGGGTTTGAGACCCAGTACTTC.

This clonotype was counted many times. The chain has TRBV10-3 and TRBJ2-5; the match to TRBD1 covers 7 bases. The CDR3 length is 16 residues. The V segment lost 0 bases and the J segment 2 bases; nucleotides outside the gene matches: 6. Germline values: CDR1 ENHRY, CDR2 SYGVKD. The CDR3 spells CAISESDRSSQETQYF. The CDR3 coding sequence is TGTGCCATCAGTGAGTCGGACAGGAGCTCACAAGAGACCCAGTACTTC.

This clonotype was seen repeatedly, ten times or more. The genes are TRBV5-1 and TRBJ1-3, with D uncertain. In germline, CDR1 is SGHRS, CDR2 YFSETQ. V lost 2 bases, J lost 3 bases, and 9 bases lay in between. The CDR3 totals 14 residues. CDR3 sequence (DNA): TGCGCCAGCAGCTTAATGGCAGATGGAAACACCATATATTTT. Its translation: CASSLMADGNTIYF.

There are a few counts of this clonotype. The CDR3 DNA sequence: TGTGCCATCGACAGGGTAAACTCCTACGAGCAGTACGTC. Protein sequence: CAIDRVNSYEQYV. The chain uses TRBV7-9 and TRBJ2-7, with 7 bases aligning to TRBD1. V was pared by 10 bases and J by 0 bases, with 6 bases of the junction left unmatched. Germline values: CDR1 SEHNR, CDR2 FQNEAQ (reference sequence). This CDR3 region has 13 residues.

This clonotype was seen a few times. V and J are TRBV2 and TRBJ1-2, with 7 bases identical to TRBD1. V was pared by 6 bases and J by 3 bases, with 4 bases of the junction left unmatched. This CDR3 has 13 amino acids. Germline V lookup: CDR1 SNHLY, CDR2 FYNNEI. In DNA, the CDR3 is TGTGCCAGCAGGACAGGGACGGACTATGGCTACACCTTC. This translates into CASRTGTDYGYTF.

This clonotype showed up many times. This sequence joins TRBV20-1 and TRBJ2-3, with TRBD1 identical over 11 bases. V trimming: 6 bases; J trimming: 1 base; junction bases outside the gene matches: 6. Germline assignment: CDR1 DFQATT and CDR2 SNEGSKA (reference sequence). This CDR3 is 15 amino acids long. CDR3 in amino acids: CSARGTGGGTDTQYF. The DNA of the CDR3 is TGCAGTGCGCGAGGGACAGGGGGAGGCACAGATACGCAGTATTTT.

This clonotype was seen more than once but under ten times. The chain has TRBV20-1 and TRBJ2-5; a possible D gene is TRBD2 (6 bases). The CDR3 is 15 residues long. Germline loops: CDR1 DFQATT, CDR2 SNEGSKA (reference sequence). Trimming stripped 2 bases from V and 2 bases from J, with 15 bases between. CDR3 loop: CSARSWRGRQETQYF. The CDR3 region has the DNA TGCAGTGCTAGATCCTGGAGGGGTCGGCAAGAGACCCAGTACTTC.

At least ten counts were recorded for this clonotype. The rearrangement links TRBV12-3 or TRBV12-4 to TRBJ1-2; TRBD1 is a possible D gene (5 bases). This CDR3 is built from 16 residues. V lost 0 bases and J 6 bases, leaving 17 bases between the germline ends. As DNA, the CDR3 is TGTGCCAGCAGTTTAGCCCTAGTGGGAAAGGGGCATGGCTACACCTTC. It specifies CASSLALVGKGHGYTF.

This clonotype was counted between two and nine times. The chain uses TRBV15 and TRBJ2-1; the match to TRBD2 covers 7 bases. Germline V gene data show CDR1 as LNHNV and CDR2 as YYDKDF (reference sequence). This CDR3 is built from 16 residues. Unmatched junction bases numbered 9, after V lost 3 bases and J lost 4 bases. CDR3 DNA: TGTGCCACCAGCAGTTTGACTAGCTATCGGTACAATGAGCAGTTCTTC. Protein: CATSSLTSYRYNEQFF.

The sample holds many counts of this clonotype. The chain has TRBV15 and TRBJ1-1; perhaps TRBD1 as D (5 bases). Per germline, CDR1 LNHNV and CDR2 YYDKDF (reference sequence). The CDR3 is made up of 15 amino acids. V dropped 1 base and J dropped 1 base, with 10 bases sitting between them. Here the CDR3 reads CATSRVGGENTEAFF. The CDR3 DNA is TGTGCCACCAGCAGAGTTGGGGGGGAGAACACTGAAGCTTTCTTT.

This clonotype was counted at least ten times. CDR3 sequence (DNA): TGTGCCAGCAGCTTGGTCAGCGTCAATGAGCAGTTCTTC. This codes for CASSLVSVNEQFF. The chain joins TRBV5-4 to TRBJ2-1; no clear D. From germline, CDR1 is SGHNT and CDR2 YYREEE (reference sequence). The CDR3 contains 13 residues. V was shortened by 0 bases and J by 6 bases, with 7 bases between the two germline ends.

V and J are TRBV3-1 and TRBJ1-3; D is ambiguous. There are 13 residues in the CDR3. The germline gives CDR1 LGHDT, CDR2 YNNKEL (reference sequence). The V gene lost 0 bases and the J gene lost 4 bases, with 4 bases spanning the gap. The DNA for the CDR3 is TGTGCCAGCAGCCAAGAATCCGGAAACACCATATATTTT. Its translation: CASSQESGNTIYF.

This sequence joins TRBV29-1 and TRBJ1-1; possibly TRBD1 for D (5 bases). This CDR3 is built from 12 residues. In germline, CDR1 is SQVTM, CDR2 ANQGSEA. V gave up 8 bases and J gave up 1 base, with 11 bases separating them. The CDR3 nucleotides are TGCAGCTTCGTCGGACAGAACACTGAAGCTTTCTTT. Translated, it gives CSFVGQNTEAFF.

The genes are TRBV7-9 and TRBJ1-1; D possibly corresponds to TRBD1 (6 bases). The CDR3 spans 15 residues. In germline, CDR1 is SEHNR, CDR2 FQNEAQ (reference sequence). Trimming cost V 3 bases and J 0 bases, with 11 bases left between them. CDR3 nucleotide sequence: TGTGCCAGCAGCTTGGGGGACACCCTGAACACTGAAGCTTTCTTT. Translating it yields CASSLGDTLNTEAFF. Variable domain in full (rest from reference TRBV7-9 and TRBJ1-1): DTGVSQNPRHKITKRGQNVTFRCDPISEHNRLYWYRQTLGQGPEFLTYFQNEAQLEKSRLLSDRFSAERPKGSFSTLEIQRTEQGDSAMYLCASSLGDTLNTEAFFGQGTRLTVV.